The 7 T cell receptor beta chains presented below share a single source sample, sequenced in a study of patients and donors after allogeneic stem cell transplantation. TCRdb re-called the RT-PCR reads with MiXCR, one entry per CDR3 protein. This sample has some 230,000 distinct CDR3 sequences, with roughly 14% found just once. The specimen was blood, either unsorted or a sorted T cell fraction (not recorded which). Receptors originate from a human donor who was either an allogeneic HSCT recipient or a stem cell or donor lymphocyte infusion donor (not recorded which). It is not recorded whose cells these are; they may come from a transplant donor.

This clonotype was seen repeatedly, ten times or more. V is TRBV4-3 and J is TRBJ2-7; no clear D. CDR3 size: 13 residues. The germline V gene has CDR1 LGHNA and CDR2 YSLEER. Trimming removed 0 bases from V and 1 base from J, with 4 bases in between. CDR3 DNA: TGCGCCAGCAGCCAAGATTGGTCCTACGAGCAGTACTTC. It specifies CASSQDWSYEQYF.

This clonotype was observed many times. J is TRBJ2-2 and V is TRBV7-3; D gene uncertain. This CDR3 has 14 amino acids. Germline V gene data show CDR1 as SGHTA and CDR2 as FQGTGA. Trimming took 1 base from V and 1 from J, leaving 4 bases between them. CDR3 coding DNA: TGTGCCAGCAGCTTAAGTGGGAACACCGGGGAGCTGTTTTTT. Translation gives CASSLSGNTGELFF.

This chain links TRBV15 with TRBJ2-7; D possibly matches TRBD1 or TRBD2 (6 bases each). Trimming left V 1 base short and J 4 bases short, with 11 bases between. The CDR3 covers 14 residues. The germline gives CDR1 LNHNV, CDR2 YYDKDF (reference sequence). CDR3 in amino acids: CATSRGGAGYEQYF. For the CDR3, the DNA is TGTGCCACCAGCAGAGGGGGGGCGGGGTACGAGCAGTACTTC.

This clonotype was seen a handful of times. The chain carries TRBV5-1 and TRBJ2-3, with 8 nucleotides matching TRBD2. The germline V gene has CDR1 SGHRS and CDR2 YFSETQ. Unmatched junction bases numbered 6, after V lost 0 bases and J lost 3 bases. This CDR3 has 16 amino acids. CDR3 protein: CASSLAPPSGTDTQYF. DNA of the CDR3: TGCGCCAGCAGCTTGGCCCCGCCTAGCGGGACAGATACGCAGTATTTT.

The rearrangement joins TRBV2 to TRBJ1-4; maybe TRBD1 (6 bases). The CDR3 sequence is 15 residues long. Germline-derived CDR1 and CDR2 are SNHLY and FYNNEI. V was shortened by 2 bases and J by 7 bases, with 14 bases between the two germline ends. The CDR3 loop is CASSETQGRGEKLFF. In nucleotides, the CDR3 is TGTGCCAGCAGTGAAACACAGGGACGGGGTGAAAAACTGTTTTTT.

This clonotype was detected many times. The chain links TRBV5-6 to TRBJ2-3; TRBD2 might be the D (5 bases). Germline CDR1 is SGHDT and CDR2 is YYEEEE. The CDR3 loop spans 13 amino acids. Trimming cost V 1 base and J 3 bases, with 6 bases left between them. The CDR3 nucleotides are TGTGCCAGCAGCTTGTCGGGGACAGATACGCAGTATTTT. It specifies CASSLSGTDTQYF.

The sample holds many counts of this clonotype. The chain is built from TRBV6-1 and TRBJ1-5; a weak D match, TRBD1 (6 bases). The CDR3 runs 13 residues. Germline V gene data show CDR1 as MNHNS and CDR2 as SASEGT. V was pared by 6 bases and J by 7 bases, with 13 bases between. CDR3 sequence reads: CASRTVQGQPQHF. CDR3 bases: TGTGCCAGCAGGACCGTACAGGGACAGCCCCAGCATTTT.